The rows below give T cell receptor beta chains drawn from one sample of a study of T cells in Graves' hyperthyroidism and ophthalmopathy. TCRdb reprocessed the multiplex PCR reads with MiXCR, giving one entry per CDR3 protein. The sample lists approximately 640,000 distinct CDR3 sequences, roughly 17% seen once, with around 16% in the top ten. Sequencing input: blood. The receptors were gathered from a man in his fifties or sixties with Graves' hyperthyroidism. The CDR3 runs from the conserved cysteine through the conserved F or W. Fields, in order: D gene, V gene, J gene, CDR3 length, clone size, CDR3 DNA, CDR3 protein. A D gene is named only where the DNA matches it firmly. The size field is filled for only some rows; it gives once, few, many or a size class.

-,TRBV7-3,TRBJ2-5,14,many,TGTGCCAGCAGCTTAACGGGCGTACAAGAGACCCAGTACTTC,CASSLTGVQETQYF
-,TRBV9,TRBJ2-1,16,-,TGTGCCAGCAGCTCAGGACCCTCCGCAGCTTACAATGAGCAGTTCTTC,CASSSGPSAAYNEQFF
TRBD1,TRBV5-1,TRBJ1-1,18,many,TGCGCCAGCAGCTCCCCGACAGGGAGTGGTCCTATGAACACTGAAGCTTTCTTT,CASSSPTGSGPMNTEAFF
-,TRBV28,TRBJ1-2,16,many,TGTGCCAGTCGAACCGCAACAGGGTCGGGTCTGGGTGGCTACACCTTC,CASRTATGSGLGGYTF
TRBD2,TRBV28,TRBJ2-3,17,-,TGTGCCAGCAGTTTATCTCAAGCGGGAGGCGCCCGGGATACGCAGTATTTT,CASSLSQAGGARDTQYF
-,TRBV18,TRBJ2-5,13,many,TGTGCCAGCTCACTGGCGCCTCGAGAGACCCAGTACTTC,CASSLAPRETQYF
-,TRBV2,TRBJ2-1,19,many,TGTGCCAGCATCAAGCGGATCGGGACTTCCGTTGGGTTTGGCAATGAGCAGTTCTTC,CASIKRIGTSVGFGNEQFF
TRBD2,TRBV10-3,TRBJ2-5,14,many,TGTGCCATCAGTGCGGGAGGAGCCCAAGAGACCCAGTACTTC,CAISAGGAQETQYF
-,TRBV20-1,TRBJ1-4,16,few,TGCAGTGCTAAAGATCCCGGGGGGCAACGGTTTGAAAAACTGTTTTTT,CSAKDPGGQRFEKLFF
-,TRBV19,TRBJ2-5,13,few,TGTGCCAGTAGTATAATCCGGGAGGAGACCCAGTACTTC,CASSIIREETQYF
-,TRBV12-3/TRBV12-4,TRBJ2-1,15,-,TGTGCCAGCAGTTTTTTTTCGGGACATTGCAATGAGCAGTTCTTC,CASSFFSGHCNEQFF
-,TRBV18,TRBJ2-3,17,-,TGTGCCAGCTCACGACTCCAGGTCAACCCAAGCACAGATACGCAGTATTTT,CASSRLQVNPSTDTQYF
-,TRBV6-1,TRBJ1-1,14,-,TGTGCCAGCAGTCCCACTACTAGCTCCACTGAAGCTTTCTTT,CASSPTTSSTEAFF
TRBD1,TRBV6-1,TRBJ1-1,17,-,TGTGCCAGCAGGGGATGGACAGGGCCTAGTATAAGGACTGAAGCTTTCTTT,CASRGWTGPSIRTEAFF
-,TRBV6-1,TRBJ1-1,13,medium-sized,TGTGCCAGCAGTCAACATGAGTACACTGAAGCTTTCTTT,CASSQHEYTEAFF
-,TRBV18,TRBJ2-5,15,few,TGTGCCAGCTCACCTGGGATGGGCCGAAAAGAGACCCAGTACTTC,CASSPGMGRKETQYF
-,TRBV7-2,TRBJ1-4,12,few,TGTGCCAGTTCCAGGCCGCGTGAAAAACTGTTTTTT,CASSRPREKLFF
-,TRBV7-9,TRBJ2-1,12,-,TGTGCCAGCAGACTAGACGTAGGTGAGCAGTTCTTC,CASRLDVGEQFF
-,TRBV19,TRBJ2-3,13,-,TGTGCCAGTAGTGTGGCTTACACAGATACGCAGTATTTT,CASSVAYTDTQYF
TRBD1,TRBV5-1,TRBJ2-1,18,-,TGCGCCAGCAGCGCCTGGACAGGGGGGCTCAGCTCCTACAATGAGCAGTTCTTC,CASSAWTGGLSSYNEQFF
-,TRBV2,TRBJ1-5,15,many,TGTGCCAGCAGCCCTGGGGGGTCGGGCAATCAGCCCCAGCATTTT,CASSPGGSGNQPQHF
-,TRBV7-2,TRBJ1-3,15,-,TGTGCCAGCAGCTTTGGAGGGGTCTCTGGAAACACCATATATTTT,CASSFGGVSGNTIYF
-,TRBV20-1,TRBJ2-7,13,many,TGCAGTGCCGATACGGGAAGAATCTACGAGCAGTACTTC,CSADTGRIYEQYF
TRBD1,TRBV9,TRBJ2-4,15,few,TGTGCCAGCAGCCCTCGGGGACAGGCGAAAAACATTCAGTACTTC,CASSPRGQAKNIQYF
-,TRBV19,TRBJ1-6,14,few,TGTGCCAGTAGTAAAAGGACTGTTTTCGAACCCCTCCACTTT,CASSKRTVFEPLHF
TRBD1,TRBV4-2,TRBJ2-1,16,-,TGTGCCAGCAGCCAATATGAGGACAGGGGTTACAATGAGCAGTTCTTC,CASSQYEDRGYNEQFF
-,TRBV27,TRBJ1-6,16,many,TGTGCCAGCAGAGATCTTCAGAGCTCCTATAATTCACCCCTCCACTTT,CASRDLQSSYNSPLHF
TRBD1,TRBV9,TRBJ1-1,15,-,TGTGCCAGCAGCGTAGCGGCAGGGGGAGGAACTGAAGCTTTCTTT,CASSVAAGGGTEAFF
-,TRBV15,TRBJ1-5,13,few,TGTGCCACCAGCAGGCAGCGCAATCAGCCCCAGCATTTT,CATSRQRNQPQHF
-,TRBV7-2,TRBJ2-1,15,many,TGTGCCAGCAGCTTGGCGGTTAGCTCCTACAATGAGCAGTTCTTC,CASSLAVSSYNEQFF
-,TRBV5-1,TRBJ2-3,15,many,TGCGCCAGCAGCTTAACTGGACACCGCACAGATACGCAGTATTTT,CASSLTGHRTDTQYF
TRBD2,TRBV20-1,TRBJ2-1,14,many,TGCAGTCAAGGGACTAGCAGGACCTACAATGAGCAGTTCTTC,CSQGTSRTYNEQFF
TRBD2,TRBV24-1,TRBJ2-1,13,many,TGTGCCACCAGTGGCGGGGGGGGCAATGAGCAGTTCTTC,CATSGGGGNEQFF
-,TRBV6-5,TRBJ2-1,14,-,TGTGCCAGCAGTTACCAGGGTCCCTACAATGAGCAGTTCTTC,CASSYQGPYNEQFF
TRBD2,TRBV20-1,TRBJ2-5,14,many,TGCAGTGGATTTGGGAGGGCCTCCCAAGAGACCCAGTACTTC,CSGFGRASQETQYF
TRBD1,TRBV30,TRBJ2-5,14,many,TGTGCCTGGAGTCCTTCCGGGACAGGGGAGACCCAGTACTTC,CAWSPSGTGETQYF
-,TRBV5-1,TRBJ1-2,13,few,TGCGCCAGCAGCTTGAATACCGGCTATGGCTACACCTTC,CASSLNTGYGYTF
-,TRBV4-1,TRBJ1-4,15,few,TGCGCCAGCAGCCAAGATTGGGGGGCTAATGAAAAACTGTTTTTT,CASSQDWGANEKLFF
-,TRBV7-2,TRBJ2-7,13,many,TGTGCCAGCAGCCGATTAGAATCCTACGAGCAGTACTTC,CASSRLESYEQYF
-,TRBV7-2,TRBJ1-6,14,many,TGTGCCAGCAGCTTCTCAGGACGGAATTCACCCCTCCACTTT,CASSFSGRNSPLHF
-,TRBV18,TRBJ2-3,15,-,TGTACCAGCTCACCGGGACTGGCTAGCACAGATACGCAGTATTTT,CTSSPGLASTDTQYF
-,TRBV28,TRBJ2-1,14,many,TGTGCCAGCAGTTTTGACAGTACGTACAATGAGCAGTTCTTC,CASSFDSTYNEQFF
TRBD1,TRBV2,TRBJ2-1,16,many,TGTGCCAGCAGTGAAATCGGGACAGGGGATAACAATGAGCAGTTCTTC,CASSEIGTGDNNEQFF
TRBD2,TRBV20-1,TRBJ2-6,19,-,TGCAGTGCTAGAGCACCCAAAGCGGGAGCCCTCTCTGGGGCCAACGTCCTGACTTTC,CSARAPKAGALSGANVLTF
TRBD1,TRBV7-8,TRBJ1-2,16,many,TGTGCCAGCAGCTTGGGGATTCGACAGGGAAACTATGGCTACACCTTC,CASSLGIRQGNYGYTF
-,TRBV12-3/TRBV12-4,TRBJ1-5,14,many,TGTGCCAGCAGCTCCGTTGCAGGGAATCAGCCCCAGCATTTT,CASSSVAGNQPQHF
TRBD1,TRBV6-2/TRBV6-3,TRBJ2-5,15,-,TGCGCCAGCACCCCCGGGACAGGGGGCCAAGAGACCCAGTACTTC,CASTPGTGGQETQYF
TRBD1,TRBV6-4,TRBJ1-6,14,-,TGTGCCAGCAGAGAGACAGGGCCCGGCTCACCCCCCCACTTT,CASRETGPGSPPHF
-,TRBV2,TRBJ1-3,16,many,TGTGCCAGCAAGGTGGGGGGGGCGCGCTCTGGAAACACCATATATTTT,CASKVGGARSGNTIYF
-,TRBV7-2,TRBJ1-2,15,many,TGTGCCAGCAGCTTAGACCGGAGTTATAACTATGGCTACACCTTC,CASSLDRSYNYGYTF
TRBD2,TRBV27,TRBJ2-1,15,many,TGTGCCAGCAGTCCACGACGGGGGGGTGACAATGAGCAGTTCTTC,CASSPRRGGDNEQFF
-,TRBV12-3/TRBV12-4,TRBJ1-1,13,many,TGTGCCAGCAGTTTCGTGGCAGGAGCTGAAGCTTTCTTT,CASSFVAGAEAFF
-,TRBV28,TRBJ1-3,13,-,TGTGCCAGCAGTTTGTGGCAGCTAAACACCATATATTTT,CASSLWQLNTIYF
TRBD2,TRBV11-2,TRBJ2-7,14,-,TGTGCCAGCAGCTTAGTGACTAGCGGGGACGAGCAGTACTTC,CASSLVTSGDEQYF
-,TRBV27,TRBJ2-2,16,few,TGTGCCAGCAGTTTTTATCCGGGACCCAACACCGGGGAGCTGTTTTTT,CASSFYPGPNTGELFF
-,TRBV20-1,TRBJ2-1,17,many,TGCAGTGCGGACGAAGAGTGGGGCTTAAACTCCTACAATGAGCAGTTCTTC,CSADEEWGLNSYNEQFF
-,TRBV28,TRBJ1-1,16,many,TGTGCCAGCAGCCCAGGGGTCCGCGGGGGGAACACTGAAGCTTTCTTT,CASSPGVRGGNTEAFF